The rows below give T cell receptor beta chains drawn from one sample of a study of cytomegalovirus exposure and HLA in healthy donors. Produced via immunoSEQ multiplex PCR; TCRdb's table is partial and in-frame only. This sample carries around 170,000 clones, approximately 81% of them seen once, and the ten largest clones take 3% to 4%. Input material: PBMCs. Receptor source: a man aged 50 or older in good health and CMV-seronegative. CDR3s include the opening cysteine and the closing phenylalanine or tryptophan.

CDR3 protein: CASRVEQGGFYNEQFF; J gene: TRBJ2-1; V gene: TRBV25-1
CDR3 protein: CASSHVKGNQPQHF; J gene: TRBJ1-5; V gene: TRBV4-1
CDR3 protein: CASTSDRGPSKLFF; J gene: TRBJ1-4; V gene: TRBV2
CDR3 protein: CASSYESLVGAGYTF; J gene: TRBJ1-2; V gene: TRBV6-5
CDR3 protein: CASSQQVGGELFF; J gene: TRBJ2-2; V gene: TRBV7-7
CDR3 protein: CASSHDRENYGYTF; J gene: TRBJ1-2; V gene: TRBV5-1
CDR3 protein: CAWSPYTVSGNTIYF; J gene: TRBJ1-3; V gene: TRBV30
CDR3 protein: CASRGTGEKHGYTF; J gene: TRBJ1-2; V gene: TRBV6-5
CDR3 protein: CASRGLASSDEQFF; J gene: TRBJ2-1; V gene: TRBV4-2
CDR3 protein: CASSPGFTNTEAFF; J gene: TRBJ1-1; V gene: TRBV6-1
CDR3 protein: CASSYSTGTHVQYF; J gene: TRBJ2-7; V gene: TRBV6-5
CDR3 protein: CASSPRGLDQPQHF; J gene: TRBJ1-5; V gene: TRBV4-2
CDR3 protein: CASRTDSSYNSPLHF; J gene: TRBJ1-6; V gene: TRBV19
CDR3 protein: CASSEQGTYQPQHF; J gene: TRBJ1-5; V gene: TRBV6-1
CDR3 protein: CSARVAETQYF; J gene: TRBJ2-5; V gene: TRBV20-1
CDR3 protein: CASSQEVDRSSYGYTF; J gene: TRBJ1-2; V gene: TRBV4-3
CDR3 protein: CSSSSSYRDLYYGYTF; J gene: TRBJ1-2; V gene: TRBV7-9
CDR3 protein: CASSSPGVPVQYF; J gene: TRBJ2-5; V gene: TRBV7-6
CDR3 protein: CASTSNSYSPLHF; J gene: TRBJ1-6; V gene: TRBV2
CDR3 protein: CASTPQVEQFF; J gene: TRBJ2-1; V gene: TRBV7-9
CDR3 protein: CASSKGETQYF; J gene: TRBJ2-5; V gene: TRBV7-2
CDR3 protein: CASSQGVAGEETQYF; J gene: TRBJ2-5; V gene: TRBV14
CDR3 protein: CSVEASGRDNEQFF; J gene: TRBJ2-1; V gene: TRBV29-1
CDR3 protein: CASSGSEGAFF; J gene: TRBJ1-1; V gene: TRBV28
CDR3 protein: CASSPQNREFQPQHF; J gene: TRBJ1-5; V gene: TRBV18
CDR3 protein: CSGRQGSTEAFF; J gene: TRBJ1-1; V gene: TRBV29-1
CDR3 protein: CASSSSGSDEQFF; J gene: TRBJ2-1; V gene: TRBV4-3
CDR3 protein: CASRDRGLTLHF; J gene: TRBJ1-6; V gene: TRBV5-1
CDR3 protein: CASSLRPGGGYEQYF; J gene: TRBJ2-7; V gene: TRBV11-2
CDR3 protein: CASSQGKSTGTEAFF; J gene: TRBJ1-1; V gene: TRBV4-3
CDR3 protein: CASSLNRGSTEAFF; J gene: TRBJ1-1; V gene: TRBV27
CDR3 protein: CASSQDEQGAQPQHF; J gene: TRBJ1-5; V gene: TRBV4-2
CDR3 protein: CASIRRLSHEQYF; J gene: TRBJ2-7; V gene: TRBV7-6
CDR3 protein: CASSLRNEQYF; J gene: TRBJ2-7; V gene: TRBV18
CDR3 protein: CASRTSRAGELFF; J gene: TRBJ2-2; V gene: TRBV11-2
CDR3 protein: CSVEGPRRGGYTF; J gene: TRBJ1-2; V gene: TRBV29-1
CDR3 protein: CASSPLSGGADTQYF; J gene: TRBJ2-3; V gene: TRBV2
CDR3 protein: CSSSSRQGQPQHF; J gene: TRBJ1-5; V gene: TRBV7-9
CDR3 protein: CAIKGGVTADTQYF; J gene: TRBJ2-3; V gene: TRBV10-3
CDR3 protein: CSAAGPYEQYF; J gene: TRBJ2-7; V gene: TRBV20-1
CDR3 protein: CASSWGGQGANEKLFF; J gene: TRBJ1-4; V gene: TRBV5-1
CDR3 protein: CASSLGSVLNEQYF; J gene: TRBJ2-7; V gene: TRBV5-1